These 7 T cell receptor beta chains share one sample of origin, sequenced in a study of blood T cells in healthy people across ages. PCR was performed a second time for about 6 to 11 cycles using a sample-barcoded 5' primer and a J-beta primer mix. TCRdb reprocessed the 5' RACE reads via MiXCR and lists one record per CDR3 protein. Of 2 million or so distinct CDR3 sequences in the sample, roughly 50% were seen once. The sequencing input was blood. The receptor source for this set is a woman aged 40 to 50 in good health.

J is TRBJ1-1 and V is TRBV28; 7 bases fit TRBD1. Losses at the gene ends were 8 bases for V and 1 base for J; bases not matched to a gene: 4. The CDR3 spans 13 residues. The germline V gene encodes CDR1 MDHEN and CDR2 SYDVKM. The CDR3 spells CASWGQRNTEAFF. CDR3 nucleotides: TGTGCCAGCTGGGGACAGAGGAACACTGAAGCTTTCTTT.

The V and J genes are TRBV6-5 and TRBJ2-7; 7 nucleotides agree with TRBD1. The DNA end is a closer match to TRBJ2-4, so the J assignment may be wrong. This CDR3 is built from 14 residues. Germline loops: CDR1 MNHEY, CDR2 SVGAGI. CDR3 protein: CASSVKGAINIQYF. In DNA, the CDR3 is TGTGCCAGCAGTGTGAAGGGGGCGATTAACATTCAGTACTTC.

The chain recombines TRBV6-2 or TRBV6-3 with TRBJ1-1; D might be TRBD1 (5 bases). The CDR3 loop spans 16 amino acids. Trimming removed 2 bases from V and 0 bases from J, with 13 bases in between. CDR1 is MNHEY and CDR2 is SVGEGT in the germline V gene. CDR3 protein: CASSYPAGIMNTEAFF. The CDR3 nucleotides are TGTGCCAGCAGTTACCCGGCAGGGATAATGAACACTGAAGCTTTCTTT.

This clonotype was seen only a few times. The gene calls are TRBV20-1 and TRBJ1-2; 7 bases line up with TRBD1. CDR1 is DFQATT and CDR2 is SNEGSKA in the germline V gene (reference sequence). With 0 bases clipped from V and 1 base from J, the junction kept 8 bases outside the gene matches. The CDR3 is made up of 16 amino acids. CDR3 sequence: CSARDLWQGDNYGYTF. Here the CDR3 DNA reads TGCAGTGCTAGAGATCTCTGGCAGGGGGATAACTATGGCTACACCTTC.

V and J are TRBV4-1 and TRBJ2-5, with D perhaps TRBD1 (5 bases). This CDR3 contains 14 residues. The germline V gene has CDR1 MGHRA and CDR2 YSYEKL. Trimming left V 6 bases short and J 1 base short, with 12 bases between. The CDR3 DNA is TGCGCCAGCAGTAAGGGCAGGGCCCAAGAGACCCAGTACTTC. Protein product: CASSKGRAQETQYF.

This sequence joins TRBV18 and TRBJ2-2; 9 bases are a match to TRBD1. Trimming removed 3 bases from V and 2 bases from J; junction bases left unmatched: 1. The germline V gene encodes CDR1 KGHSH and CDR2 LQKENI. This CDR3 region has 15 residues. CDR3: CASSPGQGNTGELFF. Here the CDR3 DNA reads TGTGCCAGCTCACCGGGACAGGGTAACACCGGGGAGCTGTTTTTT.

The chain has TRBV5-1 and TRBJ2-4, with 7 nucleotides matching TRBD1. The DNA end lines up better with TRBJ2-7; the J call may be wrong. The CDR3 covers 15 residues. The V gene's germline CDR1 is SGHRS and CDR2 YFSETQ. CDR3 in DNA: TGCGCCAGCAGCCAGGATTCGGGACAGTGCTACGAGCAGTACTTC. Translating gives CASSQDSGQCYEQYF.